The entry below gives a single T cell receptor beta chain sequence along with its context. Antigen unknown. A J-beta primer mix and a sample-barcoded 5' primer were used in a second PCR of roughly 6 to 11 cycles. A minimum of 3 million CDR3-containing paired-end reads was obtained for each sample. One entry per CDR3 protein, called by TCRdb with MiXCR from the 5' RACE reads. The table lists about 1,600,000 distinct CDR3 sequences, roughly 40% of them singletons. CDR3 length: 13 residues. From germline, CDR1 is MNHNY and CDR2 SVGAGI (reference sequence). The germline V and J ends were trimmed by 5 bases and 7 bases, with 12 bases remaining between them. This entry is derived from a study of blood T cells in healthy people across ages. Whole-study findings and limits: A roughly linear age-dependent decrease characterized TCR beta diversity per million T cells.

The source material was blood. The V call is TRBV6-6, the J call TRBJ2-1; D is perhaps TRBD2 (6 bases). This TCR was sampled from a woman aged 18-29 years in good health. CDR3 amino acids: CASSLLLANEQFF. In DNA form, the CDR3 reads TGTGCCAGCAGTCTTCTCCTAGCGAATGAGCAGTTCTTC.